The following is a TCR beta chain sequence with its context. The specificity of this receptor is unknown. The sample holds no much larger clone one base away, and base qualities are not on file. Trimming takes 7 bases from V and 1 base from J, and the germline ends sit 13 bases apart. In the germline V gene, CDR1 corresponds to SQVTM and CDR2 to ANQGSEA. The CDR3 spans 13 residues, from the cysteine through the phenylalanine. CDR3 DNA is the only sequence kept; it has 39 bases, read in frame from the first base. This record belongs to a study of response to subunit inactivated influenza vaccine (dated by TCRdb to between 2018 and 2020). Background on the whole study: Deep quantitative T cell receptor repertoire profiling was used in the study to track responses to a trivalent subunit inactivated influenza vaccine. The research as a whole found: The authors suggested that each seasonal influenza vaccination may recruit only a limited number of new T cells.

Library method: RT-PCR. For sequencing, an Illumina HiSeq 2500 was employed. TCRdb reran the public reads through fastp at Q25 and MiXCR, keeping productive beta chains. Each CDR3 protein appears once, grouped with its most common genes and DNA. Within this sample are under 950,000 distinct CDR3 sequences, with 21% of them counted one time only. The ten largest clones take up roughly 10% of the sample. In this chain, TRBV29-1 is recombined with TRBJ2-5; 6 matching bases give a weak D call of TRBD2. The TCR sequence derives from a man aged 50 to 59 who received an inactivated influenza vaccine. Donor details come from another sample of the same person, matched by shared clones. This sample comprised PBMCs from blood, obtained 5 days after vaccination. The CDR3 protein: CSAQGGSQETQYF. The bases are TGCAGCGCCCAGGGAGGTTCCCAAGAGACCCAGTACTTC.